A single sample is the source of the 32 T cell receptor beta chains below, sequenced in a study of shared clonotypes between healthy human individuals. This table comes from immunoSEQ multiplex PCR, and its TCRdb copy is limited to in-frame clones, with some not included. In the table there are about 1.5 million clones, under 99% of which are singletons. Sequences were obtained from naive CD4+ T cells sorted from blood. Described subset: CD45RA+ positively selected. The receptors were sampled from a man aged 30 to 39 in good health.

V usage is TRBV7-2 and J usage is TRBJ2-3; the match to TRBD2 covers 11 bases. This CDR3 is built from 16 residues. The junction had 2 bases not matched to a gene; V was cut back by 3 bases and J by 0 bases. Germline CDR1 SGHTA, CDR2 FQGNSA. CDR3 nucleotides: TGTGCCAGCAGCTTCAGGACTAGCGGGAGCACAGATACGCAGTATTTT. This sequence encodes CASSFRTSGSTDTQYF.

The V and J genes are TRBV30 and TRBJ2-1; D is unresolved. The V gene's germline CDR1 is GTSNPN and CDR2 SVGIG (reference sequence). This CDR3 is 19 amino acids long. V dropped 0 bases and J dropped 4 bases, with 25 bases sitting between them. CDR3 DNA sequence: TGTGCCTGGAGTGTGCGCCCCGACCCGGCCGCACGGAAGTACAATGAGCAGTTCTTC. Protein product: CAWSVRPDPAARKYNEQFF.

The gene calls are TRBV6-6 and TRBJ2-7, with TRBD2 matching over 12 bases. The CDR3 is 15 amino acids. Germline CDR1 MNHNY, CDR2 SVGAGI (reference sequence). V gave up 4 bases and J gave up 1 base; unmatched junction bases: 2. The CDR3 loop is CASSSTSGRSYEQYF. The CDR3 coding sequence is TGTGCCAGCAGTTCGACTAGCGGGAGATCCTACGAGCAGTACTTC.

This sequence joins TRBV5-6 and TRBJ2-2; 10 bases map to TRBD1. The V and J ends lost 4 bases and 6 bases, in that order; junction bases with no gene match: 6. The CDR3 length is 15 residues. CDR1 and CDR2 from the germline V gene are SGHDT and YYEEEE. CDR3 residues: CASSIRDRGSGELFF. The CDR3, as DNA: TGTGCCAGCAGCATCCGGGACAGGGGATCCGGGGAGCTGTTTTTT.

This clone appeared a single time. The chain carries TRBV5-1 and TRBJ2-5; D remains unclear. Germline V gene lookup returns CDR1 SGHRS and CDR2 YFSETQ. This CDR3 has 12 residues. Trimming removed 5 bases from V and 4 bases from J, with 9 bases in between. The CDR3 nucleotides are TGCGCCAGCAGATGGGGTACAGAGACCCAGTACTTC. It encodes CASRWGTETQYF.

The gene calls are TRBV4-3 and TRBJ2-6, with D perhaps TRBD1 (6 bases). Germline lookup yields CDR1 LGHNA and CDR2 YSLEER. V lost 3 bases to trimming and J lost 0 bases, with 12 bases between them. This CDR3 has 17 amino acids. CDR3 in amino acids: CASSHEQGPSGANVLTF. CDR3 bases: TGCGCCAGCAGCCATGAACAGGGTCCCTCTGGGGCCAACGTCCTGACTTTC.

V gene TRBV7-9 combines with J gene TRBJ2-5, with D perhaps matching TRBD1 (6 bases). With 5 bases removed from V and 5 bases from J, the gap between germline ends came to 15 bases. The CDR3 totals 14 residues. Germline-derived CDR1 and CDR2 are SEHNR and FQNEAQ (reference sequence). The CDR3 sequence is CASSPPDSRETQYF. The DNA of the CDR3 is TGTGCCAGCAGCCCCCCGGACAGTAGGGAGACCCAGTACTTC.

J is TRBJ2-5 and V is TRBV28; TRBD2 matches at 9 bases. Germline CDR1 is MDHEN and CDR2 is SYDVKM. The ends lost 2 bases at V and 4 bases at J; junction bases unmatched: 5. The CDR3 consists of 15 residues. Written as DNA, the CDR3 is TGTGCCAGCAGTTTAGTAGCGGGAGCAATAGAGACCCAGTACTTC. Translation: CASSLVAGAIETQYF.

The chain is built from TRBV7-3 and TRBJ2-2; D is undetermined. The CDR3 contains 12 residues. Germline lookup yields CDR1 SGHTA and CDR2 FQGTGA. V was trimmed by 4 bases and J by 5 bases, leaving 5 bases between them. The CDR3: CASSSATGELFF. The CDR3 DNA reads TGTGCCAGCAGCTCCGCAACCGGGGAGCTGTTTTTT.

This chain joins TRBV5-1 and TRBJ1-1, with 7 bases that match TRBD1. V dropped 1 base and J dropped 4; count of bases not matched to a gene: 7. Germline lookup yields CDR1 SGHRS and CDR2 YFSETQ. This CDR3 has 15 residues. The CDR3 DNA follows: TGCGCCAGCAGCTTGACAGGGGCCCTGAGCACTGAAGCTTTCTTT. Amino acid sequence: CASSLTGALSTEAFF.

This chain uses TRBV7-2 with TRBJ2-6; D gene unclear. This CDR3 region has 16 residues. V lost 3 bases and J lost 0, with 9 bases in between. Germline-derived CDR1 and CDR2 are SGHTA and FQGNSA. CDR3 sequence (DNA): TGTGCCAGCAGCTTGTCTCAATACTCTGGGGCCAACGTCCTGACTTTC. It specifies CASSLSQYSGANVLTF.

This clone has a single count. V and J are TRBV18 and TRBJ2-3, with D perhaps TRBD1 (5 bases). V lost 3 bases to trimming and J lost 14 bases, with 12 bases between them. Germline V gene data show CDR1 as KGHSH and CDR2 as LQKENI. The CDR3 is 11 residues long. CDR3 residues: CASSPDSLRYF. DNA of the CDR3: TGTGCCAGCTCACCCGACAGCCTAAGGTATTTT.

This chain links TRBV5-4 with TRBJ2-7; 10 bases match TRBD1. There are 17 residues in the CDR3. Trimming took 7 bases from V and 3 from J; bases not matched to a gene: 16. Germline assignment: CDR1 SGHNT and CDR2 YYREEE (reference sequence). The CDR3 protein is CASEDLKGTGESYEQYF. The DNA for the CDR3 is TGTGCCAGCGAGGATCTGAAAGGGACAGGGGAGAGCTACGAGCAGTACTTC.

The chain joins TRBV6-1 to TRBJ1-1, with D uncertain. V lost 3 bases to trimming and J lost 10 bases, with 6 bases between them. The CDR3 loop spans 10 amino acids. Per the germline V gene, CDR1 is MNHNS and CDR2 is SASEGT. Here the CDR3 DNA reads TGTGCCAGCAGTGAGCGTGGAGCTTTCTTT. Protein product: CASSERGAFF.

The chain links TRBV6-1 to TRBJ2-1; 8 bases line up with TRBD1. The germline CDR1 and CDR2 sequences are MNHNS and SASEGT. The J segment lost 5 bases and the V segment lost 0 bases, leaving 6 bases of the junction unmatched. The CDR3 loop spans 16 amino acids. For the CDR3, the DNA is TGTGCCAGCAGTGAAGCCCGGACAGGGCGGCACAATGAGCAGTTCTTC. Amino acids: CASSEARTGRHNEQFF.

The chain uses TRBV7-2 and TRBJ1-1; D perhaps matches TRBD1 (5 bases). The V end lost 5 bases, the J end lost 5 bases, and 15 bases lay between the germline ends. The CDR3 runs 14 residues. In germline, CDR1 is SGHTA, CDR2 FQGNSA. The CDR3 sequence: CASSSRVGETEAFF. The CDR3 nucleotides are TGTGCCAGCAGCAGCAGGGTCGGTGAAACTGAAGCTTTCTTT.

This chain connects TRBV6-5 to TRBJ2-1; TRBD1 agrees at 7 bases. Trimming cost V 0 bases and J 2 bases; bases outside gene matches: 1. The CDR3 extends over 15 amino acids. The germline V gene encodes CDR1 MNHEY and CDR2 SVGAGI. The CDR3 spells CASSYSGQTYNEQFF. CDR3 DNA sequence: TGTGCCAGCAGTTACTCGGGACAGACCTACAATGAGCAGTTCTTC.

This chain joins TRBV28 and TRBJ1-1, with 7 bases lining up with TRBD1. CDR3 length: 14 amino acids. The V and J ends lost 4 bases and 2 bases, in that order; junction bases with no gene match: 4. Germline V gives CDR1 MDHEN, CDR2 SYDVKM. This CDR3 is CASSSTGINTEAFF. The CDR3 DNA follows: TGTGCCAGCAGTTCGACAGGGATCAACACTGAAGCTTTCTTT.

This chain links TRBV5-1 with TRBJ2-7; 12 bases match TRBD2. The CDR3 loop spans 15 amino acids. Per germline, CDR1 SGHRS and CDR2 YFSETQ. V lost 4 bases to trimming and J lost 3 bases; unmatched junction nucleotides: 5. The CDR3: CASSAGLAGIYEQYF. The DNA for the CDR3 is TGCGCCAGCAGCGCTGGACTAGCGGGGATCTACGAGCAGTACTTC.

The rearrangement links TRBV19 to TRBJ2-7; D may be TRBD1 or TRBD2 (5 bases each). The ends were cut back, 11 bases at V and 1 base at J, with 21 bases in the middle. The CDR3 runs 15 residues. Germline loops: CDR1 LNHDA, CDR2 SQIVND (reference sequence). DNA of the CDR3: TGTGCCTCAAAGAGGGGAGCAGAGCTTTCCTACGAGCAGTACTTC. Its protein is CASKRGAELSYEQYF.

Comment on this clone: Within the sample, other DNA sequences also encode this same CDR3. The chain joins TRBV5-1 to TRBJ2-1, with 14 bases lining up with TRBD2. CDR1 and CDR2 from the germline V gene are SGHRS and YFSETQ. This CDR3 is 15 amino acids long. V lost 4 bases to trimming and J lost 7 bases; unmatched junction nucleotides: 4. The CDR3 protein is CASSPGLAGVNEQFF. CDR3 coding DNA: TGCGCCAGCAGCCCGGGACTAGCGGGAGTAAATGAGCAGTTCTTC.

V usage is TRBV11-2 and J usage is TRBJ2-7; D gene unclear. Germline V lookup: CDR1 SGHAT, CDR2 FQNNGV. The CDR3 totals 13 residues. V dropped 3 bases and J dropped 5 bases, with 11 bases sitting between them. The DNA of the CDR3 is TGTGCCAGCAGCTTTCCGGGTCAGGACGAGCAGTACTTC. Residues: CASSFPGQDEQYF.

The rearrangement links TRBV4-3 to TRBJ1-4; perhaps TRBD1 as D (5 bases). CDR3 size: 15 residues. Trimming removed 4 bases from V and 7 bases from J, with 16 bases in between. The germline CDR1 and CDR2 sequences are LGHNA and YSLEER. CDR3 region: CASSPEGSGGEKLFF. The CDR3 coding sequence is TGCGCCAGCAGCCCAGAAGGTAGCGGGGGTGAAAAACTGTTTTTT.

The rearrangement uses TRBV11-2 and TRBJ2-6; TRBD2 matches 8 bases. The V gene end was trimmed by 8 bases and the J gene end by 0 bases; junction bases not matched to a gene: 9. Germline lookup yields CDR1 SGHAT and CDR2 FQNNGV. The CDR3 length is 17 residues. The CDR3 region is CASASSGGLSGANVLTF. In nucleotides, the CDR3 is TGTGCCAGCGCGTCGTCGGGGGGGCTCTCTGGGGCCAACGTCCTGACTTTC.

V and J are TRBV4-1 and TRBJ2-1; D is perhaps TRBD2 (5 bases). Per germline, CDR1 MGHRA and CDR2 YSYEKL. The CDR3 is 19 residues long. V lost 0 bases and J lost 1, with 19 bases in between. The CDR3 loop reads CASSQDVSPLARSYNEQFF. The CDR3 DNA follows: TGCGCCAGCAGCCAAGACGTTAGCCCCCTAGCCCGGTCCTACAATGAGCAGTTCTTC.

The chain recombines TRBV11-3 with TRBJ2-2; D is unresolved. The CDR3 totals 13 residues. Trimming took off 1 base at V and 8 bases at J, with 8 bases between the two ends. Germline loops: CDR1 SGHNT, CDR2 YENEEA. CDR3 sequence: CASSLVSGGELFF. CDR3 nucleotide sequence: TGTGCCAGCAGCTTAGTGTCCGGAGGGGAGCTGTTTTTT. Filled out from reference TRBV11-3 and TRBJ2-2, the complete variable domain reads EAGVVQSPRYKIIEKKQPVAFWCNPISGHNTLYWYLQNLGQGPELLIRYENEEAVDDSQLPKDRFSAERLKGVDSTLKIQPAELGDSAVYLCASSLVSGGELFFGEGSRLTVL.

The chain couples TRBV18 to TRBJ1-5, with D maybe TRBD1 (5 bases). V gave up 3 bases and J gave up 5 bases, with 8 bases separating them. Germline CDR1 reads KGHSH; CDR2 reads LQKENI. This CDR3 is 13 amino acids long. CDR3 protein: CASSPREDQPQHF. The CDR3 nucleotides read TGTGCCAGCTCACCCAGGGAGGATCAGCCCCAGCATTTT.

V is TRBV28 and J is TRBJ2-7; maybe TRBD1 (6 bases). The CDR3 is made up of 14 amino acids. Germline CDR1 MDHEN, CDR2 SYDVKM. V dropped 6 bases and J dropped 2 bases, with 14 bases sitting between them. In DNA, the CDR3 is TGTGCCAGCAGAGACAGGTTTTGGACCTACGAGCAGTACTTC. Its translation is CASRDRFWTYEQYF.

The chain links TRBV18 to TRBJ2-7, with 9 bases identical to TRBD2. V lost 3 bases to trimming and J lost 4 bases; unmatched junction nucleotides: 7. This CDR3 spans 15 amino acids. Germline V gives CDR1 KGHSH, CDR2 LQKENI. CDR3: CASSPLGTSPYEQYF. DNA for the CDR3: TGTGCCAGCTCACCTCTCGGGACTAGCCCTTACGAGCAGTACTTC.

V gene TRBV11-3 combines with J gene TRBJ1-1; 7 bases are shared with TRBD1. Germline assignment: CDR1 SGHNT and CDR2 YENEEA. Losses at the gene ends were 2 bases for V and 7 bases for J; bases not matched to a gene: 1. CDR3 size: 12 residues. CDR3 protein: CASSLNRGEAFF. CDR3 nucleotides: TGTGCCAGCAGCTTAAACAGGGGTGAAGCTTTCTTT.

The rearrangement links TRBV2 to TRBJ1-5; D is perhaps TRBD1 (6 bases). This CDR3 contains 13 residues. Between the trimmed V and J ends, which lost 3 bases and 7 bases, there was a span of 10 bases. Germline V lookup: CDR1 SNHLY, CDR2 FYNNEI. The CDR3 bases are TGTGCCAGCAGTGACCAGGGGAGGCAGCCCCAGCATTTT. Amino acid sequence: CASSDQGRQPQHF.

This rearrangement joins TRBV5-1 to TRBJ2-2; 11 positions match TRBD2. V trimming: 4 bases; J trimming: 4 bases; junction bases outside the gene matches: 6. The germline V gene encodes CDR1 SGHRS and CDR2 YFSETQ. This CDR3 comprises 16 residues. This chain's CDR3 is CASSILAGEVTGELFF. CDR3 coding DNA: TGCGCCAGCAGCATACTAGCGGGAGAAGTCACCGGGGAGCTGTTTTTT. Full variable domain (missing parts from reference TRBV5-1 and TRBJ2-2): KAGVTQTPRYLIKTRGQQVTLSCSPISGHRSVSWYQQTPGQGLQFLFEYFSETQRNKGNFPGRFSGRQFSNSRSEMNVSTLELGDSALYLCASSILAGEVTGELFFGEGSRLTVL.